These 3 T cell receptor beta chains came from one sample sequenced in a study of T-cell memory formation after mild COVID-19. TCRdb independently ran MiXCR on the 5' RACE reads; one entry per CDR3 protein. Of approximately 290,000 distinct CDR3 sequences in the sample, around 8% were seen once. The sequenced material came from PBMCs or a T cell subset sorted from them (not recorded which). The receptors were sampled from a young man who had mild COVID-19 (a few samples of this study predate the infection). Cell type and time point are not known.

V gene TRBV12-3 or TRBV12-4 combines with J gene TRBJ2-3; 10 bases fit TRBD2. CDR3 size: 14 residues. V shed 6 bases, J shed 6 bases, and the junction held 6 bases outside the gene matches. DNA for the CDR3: TGTGCCAGCAGGATAGCGGGGGGTGCGGATACGCAGTATTTT. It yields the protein CASRIAGGADTQYF.

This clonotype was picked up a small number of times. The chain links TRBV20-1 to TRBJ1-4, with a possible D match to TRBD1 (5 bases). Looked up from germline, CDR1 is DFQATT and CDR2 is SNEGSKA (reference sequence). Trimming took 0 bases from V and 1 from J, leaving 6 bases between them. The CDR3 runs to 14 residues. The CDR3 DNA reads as TGCAGTGCTAGAGATACAGGAACTAATGAAAAACTGTTTTTT. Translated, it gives CSARDTGTNEKLFF.

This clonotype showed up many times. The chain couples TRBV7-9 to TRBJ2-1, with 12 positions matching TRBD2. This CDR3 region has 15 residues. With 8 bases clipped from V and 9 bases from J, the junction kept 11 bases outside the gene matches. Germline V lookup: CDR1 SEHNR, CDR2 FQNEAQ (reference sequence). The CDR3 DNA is TGTGCCAGCGGAGGACTAGCGGGGCCCTCGGGTGAGCAGTTCTTC. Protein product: CASGGLAGPSGEQFF.